This T cell receptor beta chain was retrieved from a study of cytomegalovirus exposure and HLA in healthy donors. At the level of the study: Ancestry clustering placed 70% to 85% of roughly 400 genotyped donors in the Caucasian-associated cluster. General study results and limits: For most TCR beta V segments, an earlier analysis put the productive rate at about 90% or about 30% of the time. TCR beta chains associated with HLA were, in a later analysis, more clonally expanded than equally common others.

This CDR3 region has 15 residues. In germline, CDR1 is MDHEN, CDR2 SYDVKM. Trimming shortened V by 5 bases and J by 4 bases, and 16 bases separated the two germline ends. Amplification used 60 Vbeta primers and 13 Jbeta primers. Sequencing was performed with immunoSEQ multiplex PCR; in TCRdb, only in-frame clones are kept and a portion is missing. The sample carries over 60,000 clones, under 80% recorded once. This clone came up once. The antigen is not known. The chain carries TRBV28 and TRBJ2-3; weak D call: TRBD2 (6 bases). This sequence originates from a woman aged 25 to 39 in good health and CMV-seronegative. Sequencing was done on a sample of PBMCs. CDR3 in DNA: TGTGCCAGCAGTGTCGGGACTGCCCAACCAGATACGCAGTATTTT. Amino acids: CASSVGTAQPDTQYF.